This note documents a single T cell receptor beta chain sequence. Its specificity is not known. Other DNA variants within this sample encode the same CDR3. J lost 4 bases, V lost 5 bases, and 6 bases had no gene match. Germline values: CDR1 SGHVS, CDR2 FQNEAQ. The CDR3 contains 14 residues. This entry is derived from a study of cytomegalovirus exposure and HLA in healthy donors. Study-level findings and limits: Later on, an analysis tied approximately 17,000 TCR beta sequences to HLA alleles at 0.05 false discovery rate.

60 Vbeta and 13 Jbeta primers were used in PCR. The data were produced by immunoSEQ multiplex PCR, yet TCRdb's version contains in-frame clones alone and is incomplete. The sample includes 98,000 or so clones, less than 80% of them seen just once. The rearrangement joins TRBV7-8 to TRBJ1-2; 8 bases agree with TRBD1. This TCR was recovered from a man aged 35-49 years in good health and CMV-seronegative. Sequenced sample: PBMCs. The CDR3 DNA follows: TGTGCCAGCAGCCTAGTTGGGACAGGCTATGGCTACACCTTC. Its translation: CASSLVGTGYGYTF.